This T cell receptor beta chain was retrieved from a study of blood T cells in healthy people across ages. Sample-barcoded 5' priming and a J-beta primer mix drove a second PCR of 7 to 11 cycles. MiXCR was run by TCRdb on the 5' RACE reads, yielding one entry per CDR3 protein. The repertoire includes some 790,000 distinct CDR3 sequences, under 35% of them detected once, and approximately 15% sits in the top ten. This clonotype was picked up many times. Its target is not known. This CDR3 is 14 amino acids long. V was pared by 5 bases and J by 6 bases, with 17 bases between. General study findings and limits: Long-lived donors carried more naive CD4+ cells and greater diversity than aged donors.

The genes are TRBV12-3 or TRBV12-4 and TRBJ2-7, with D maybe TRBD1 (5 bases). The source is a woman aged 80 or over in good health. Sequenced material: blood. The CDR3, as DNA: TGTGCCAGCAGTATTCTCCTAAGGGGCCGCGAGCAGTACTTC. This encodes CASSILLRGREQYF.